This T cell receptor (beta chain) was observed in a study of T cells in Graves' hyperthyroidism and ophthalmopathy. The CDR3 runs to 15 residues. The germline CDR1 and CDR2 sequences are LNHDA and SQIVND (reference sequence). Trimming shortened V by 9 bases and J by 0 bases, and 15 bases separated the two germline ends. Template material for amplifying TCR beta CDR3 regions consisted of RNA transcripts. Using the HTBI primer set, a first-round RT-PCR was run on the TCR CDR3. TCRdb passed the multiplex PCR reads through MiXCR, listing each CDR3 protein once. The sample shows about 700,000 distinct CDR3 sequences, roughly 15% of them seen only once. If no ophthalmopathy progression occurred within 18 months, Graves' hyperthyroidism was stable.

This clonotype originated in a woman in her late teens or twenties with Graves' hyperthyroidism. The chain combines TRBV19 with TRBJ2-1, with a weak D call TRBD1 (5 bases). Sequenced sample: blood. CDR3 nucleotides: TGTGCCAGCACCCGTAGGGGTAGCTCCTACAATGAGCAGTTCTTC. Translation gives CASTRRGSSYNEQFF.